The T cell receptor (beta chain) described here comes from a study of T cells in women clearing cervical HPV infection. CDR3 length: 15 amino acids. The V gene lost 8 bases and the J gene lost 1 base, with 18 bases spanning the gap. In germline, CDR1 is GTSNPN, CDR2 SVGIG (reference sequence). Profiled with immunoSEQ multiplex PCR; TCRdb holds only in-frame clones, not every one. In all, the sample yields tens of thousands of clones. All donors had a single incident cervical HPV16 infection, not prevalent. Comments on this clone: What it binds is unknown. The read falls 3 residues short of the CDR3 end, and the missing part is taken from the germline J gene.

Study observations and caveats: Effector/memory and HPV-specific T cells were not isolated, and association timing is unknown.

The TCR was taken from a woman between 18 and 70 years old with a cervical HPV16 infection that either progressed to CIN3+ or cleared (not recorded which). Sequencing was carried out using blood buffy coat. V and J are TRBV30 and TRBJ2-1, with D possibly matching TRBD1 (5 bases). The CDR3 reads CARNLGAGSYNEQFF. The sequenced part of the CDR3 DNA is TGTGCCCGCAACCTAGGGGCAGGGTCCTACAATGAG.